Shown below are 4 T cell receptor beta chains from a single sample sequenced in a study of control samples from healthy donors and cancer patients. Clones were sequenced by immunoSEQ multiplex PCR, and TCRdb holds only the in-frame ones, with some missing. The table has some 120,000 clones, about 95% seen once; the top ten hold 3.5% to 4%. Sequenced material: blood. The receptor source for this set is a man aged 30 to 45 in good health.

The V and J genes are TRBV7-3 and TRBJ2-7; 9 bases line up with TRBD1. Looked up from germline, CDR1 is SGHTA and CDR2 is FQGTGA. The CDR3 contains 14 residues. V trimming: 5 bases; J trimming: 7 bases; junction bases outside the gene matches: 9. As DNA, the CDR3 is TGTGCCAGCAGCGCCACAGGGGGCCTGGGGGAGCAGTACTTC. Translating gives CASSATGGLGEQYF.

This chain's CDR3 is CASSGQGYEQYF. CDR3 in DNA: TGTGCCAGCAGTGGACAGGGCTACGAGCAGTACTTC. J is TRBJ2-7 and V is TRBV2; TRBD1 agrees at 7 bases. Germline CDR1 and CDR2: SNHLY and FYNNEI. With 4 bases clipped from V and 3 bases from J, the junction kept 0 bases outside the gene matches. CDR3 size: 12 residues.

The chain couples TRBV11-2 to TRBJ1-2, with 9 nucleotides matching TRBD1. The germline CDR1 and CDR2 sequences are SGHAT and FQNNGV. CDR3 length: 16 residues. Losses at the gene ends were 4 bases for V and 4 bases for J; bases not matched to a gene: 10. The CDR3 sequence is CASSSRGQGGIYGYTF. CDR3 sequence (DNA): TGTGCCAGCAGCTCCCGGGGACAGGGAGGGATCTATGGCTACACCTTC.

The chain links TRBV5-1 to TRBJ2-2; D gene ambiguous. The CDR3 spans 16 residues. In germline, CDR1 is SGHRS, CDR2 YFSETQ. With 4 bases removed from V and 1 base from J, the gap between germline ends came to 14 bases. CDR3 coding DNA: TGCGCCAGCAGCCCGACCCGAAATTTGAACACCGGGGAGCTGTTTTTT. Translated, it gives CASSPTRNLNTGELFF.